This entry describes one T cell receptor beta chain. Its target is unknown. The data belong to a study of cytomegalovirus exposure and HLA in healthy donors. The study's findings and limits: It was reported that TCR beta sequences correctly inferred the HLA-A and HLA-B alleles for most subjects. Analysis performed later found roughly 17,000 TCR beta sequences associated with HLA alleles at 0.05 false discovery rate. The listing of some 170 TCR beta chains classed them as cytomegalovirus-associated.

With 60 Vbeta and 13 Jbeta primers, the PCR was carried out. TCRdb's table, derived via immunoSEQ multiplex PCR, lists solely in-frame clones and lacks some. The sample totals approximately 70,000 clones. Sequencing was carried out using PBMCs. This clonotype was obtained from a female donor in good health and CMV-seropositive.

CDR3 DNA: TGTGCCAGCAGTTCCAGGGCAGATACGCAGTATTTT. It specifies CASSSRADTQYF. The chain employs TRBV11-3 and TRBJ2-3, with D tentatively TRBD1 (5 bases). V was trimmed by 6 bases and J by 4 bases, leaving 8 bases between them. The length of the CDR3 is 12 residues. Germline loops: CDR1 SGHNT, CDR2 YENEEA. Full variable domain (outside the CDR3, taken from reference TRBV11-3 and TRBJ2-3): EAGVVQSPRYKIIEKKQPVAFWCNPISGHNTLYWYLQNLGQGPELLIRYENEEAVDDSQLPKDRFSAERLKGVDSTLKIQPAELGDSAVYLCASSSRADTQYFGPGTRLTVL.